These 7 T cell receptor beta chains were all obtained from the same sample, sequenced in a study of T cell changes during pregnancy in multiple sclerosis. This table comes from immunoSEQ multiplex PCR, and its TCRdb copy is limited to in-frame clones, with some not included. This table has about 89,000 clones, under 95% appearing once. The source material was peripheral blood, sampled after pregnancy. The receptors here all came from a female donor in good health, enrolled as a control in a pregnancy study.

This chain uses TRBV5-1 with TRBJ2-3; perhaps TRBD2 as D (6 bases). CDR1 and CDR2 from the germline V gene are SGHRS and YFSETQ. This CDR3 region has 14 residues. V was trimmed by 4 bases and J by 1 base, leaving 10 bases between them. The DNA for the CDR3 is TGCGCCAGCAGCCCGGGGGAGCGCACAGATACGCAGTATTTT. Protein sequence: CASSPGERTDTQYF.

This clone was observed a handful of times. The gene calls are TRBV6-4 and TRBJ2-4; 8 positions agree with TRBD2. V shed 3 bases and J 8 bases; nucleotides not matched to a gene: 21. This CDR3 comprises 19 residues. From germline, CDR1 is MRHNA and CDR2 SNTAGT. The DNA of the CDR3 is TGTGCCAGCAGTGAGTTTGACGGGAGGGCCAGGATGGTCTCTGACATTCAGTACTTC. As protein: CASSEFDGRARMVSDIQYF.

This chain uses TRBV11-2 with TRBJ2-3; TRBD2 agrees at 10 bases. Trimming took 7 bases from V and 5 from J; bases not matched to a gene: 9. The germline V gene encodes CDR1 SGHAT and CDR2 FQNNGV. CDR3 length: 15 amino acids. The CDR3 protein is CASKFLAGVLDTQYF. The CDR3 coding sequence is TGTGCCAGCAAGTTTCTAGCGGGAGTCTTAGATACGCAGTATTTT.

The chain is built from TRBV7-9 and TRBJ2-3, with 8 nucleotides matching TRBD2. V lost 4 bases, J lost 4 bases, and 4 bases stayed unmatched. CDR1 and CDR2 from the germline V gene are SEHNR and FQNEAQ (reference sequence). The CDR3 runs to 14 residues. Here the CDR3 reads CASSSGLAADTQYF. CDR3 DNA: TGTGCCAGCAGCTCTGGACTAGCTGCAGATACGCAGTATTTT.

Remarks on this clone: This sample also contains other DNA sequences that code for the same CDR3. V gene TRBV27 combines with J gene TRBJ2-1; TRBD2 matches 9 bases. The germline V gene has CDR1 MNHEY and CDR2 SMNVEV (reference sequence). The CDR3 totals 14 residues. The ends lost 2 bases at V and 4 bases at J; junction bases unmatched: 0. The CDR3 region has the DNA TGTGCCAGCAGTTTAGCGGGGGGGTACAATGAGCAGTTCTTC. Translating it yields CASSLAGGYNEQFF.

The chain employs TRBV5-4 and TRBJ1-2, with 9 bases aligning to TRBD1. V lost 6 bases and J lost 2; bases outside the gene matches: 8. The CDR3 length is 15 residues. From germline, CDR1 is SGHNT and CDR2 YYREEE (reference sequence). In DNA form, the CDR3 reads TGTGCCAGCAAATTGACAGGGGGAAGAAACTATGGCTACACCTTC. Amino acid sequence: CASKLTGGRNYGYTF.

The rearrangement joins TRBV4-1 to TRBJ1-2; D remains unclear. The germline gives CDR1 MGHRA, CDR2 YSYEKL. The CDR3 is made up of 16 amino acids. V was trimmed by 4 bases and J by 6 bases, leaving 21 bases between them. CDR3 region: CASSPRTMERRNGYTF. The CDR3 bases are TGCGCCAGCAGCCCACGAACGATGGAGCGGAGGAATGGCTACACCTTC.